The 32 T cell receptor beta chains below all came from one sample that was sequenced in a study of T cells in Graves' hyperthyroidism and ophthalmopathy. Amplification targeted TCR beta CDR3 regions from RNA transcripts. A first-round RT-PCR of the TCR CDR3 used the HTBI primer set. A single record per CDR3 protein comes from TCRdb applying MiXCR to the multiplex PCR reads. Of roughly 240,000 distinct CDR3 sequences listed, about 15% are singletons. The material sequenced was blood. Receptors were obtained from a woman between 18 and 29 years old with Graves' ophthalmopathy.

This clonotype was seen at least ten times. The chain employs TRBV12-3 or TRBV12-4 and TRBJ2-5; D unresolved. V was pared by 2 bases and J by 0 bases, with 7 bases between. The CDR3 is made up of 14 amino acids. The CDR3 reads CASSLIGYQETQYF. The CDR3 nucleotides read TGTGCCAGCAGTTTAATTGGGTACCAAGAGACCCAGTACTTC.

The table lists this clonotype with many counts. V usage is TRBV2 and J usage is TRBJ1-6, with D hard to call. CDR3 length: 17 amino acids. Trimming removed 0 bases at V and 10 bases at J, with 19 bases between. Germline CDR1 is SNHLY and CDR2 is FYNNEI. The CDR3 loop reads CASSEAKALIIRSPLHF. CDR3 DNA sequence: TGTGCCAGCAGTGAAGCTAAGGCCTTAATAATAAGGTCACCCCTCCACTTT.

This clonotype was observed at least ten times. This rearrangement joins TRBV6-2 or TRBV6-3 to TRBJ2-1, with D perhaps given as TRBD1 or TRBD2 (5 bases each). CDR3 length: 14 amino acids. The V gene lost 2 bases and the J gene lost 5 bases, with 10 bases spanning the gap. Germline values: CDR1 MNHEY, CDR2 SVGEGT. The CDR3 sequence is CASSYGQGDNEQFF. The CDR3 DNA is TGTGCCAGCAGTTACGGGCAGGGAGACAATGAGCAGTTCTTC.

The CDR3 region has the DNA TGTGCCAGTAGTAGAGATCGTGAGCAGTACTTC. Its translation: CASSRDREQYF. The rearrangement links TRBV19 to TRBJ2-7; D remains ambiguous. This CDR3 has 11 amino acids. Germline CDR1 LNHDA, CDR2 SQIVND (reference sequence). V gave up 4 bases and J gave up 7 bases, with 8 bases separating them.

This clonotype was counted many times. The chain has TRBV12-5 and TRBJ1-1; D uncertain. Germline values: CDR1 LGHNT, CDR2 FRNRAP. This CDR3 spans 15 amino acids. Trimming shortened V by 7 bases and J by 8 bases, and 23 bases separated the two germline ends. The CDR3, as DNA: TGTGCTAGTGCCGCACTACCGGGAAGTGCTGCGGAAGCTTTCTTT. It encodes CASAALPGSAAEAFF. The full variable domain, rest sourced from reference TRBV12-5 and TRBJ1-1, is DARVTQTPRHKVTEMGQEVTMRCQPILGHNTVFWYRQTMMQGLELLAYFRNRAPLDDSGMPKDRFSAEMPDATLATLKIQPSEPRDSAVYFCASAALPGSAAEAFFGQGTRLTVV.

The V call is TRBV11-3, the J call TRBJ2-2, with TRBD1 matching over 11 bases. Trimming removed 4 bases from V and 7 bases from J; junction bases left unmatched: 11. This CDR3 is built from 17 residues. CDR1 and CDR2 from the germline V gene are SGHNT and YENEEA. CDR3 bases: TGTGCCAGCAGCTCCCGGGACAGGGGGATGTTTAGCGGGGAGCTGTTTTTT. This translates into CASSSRDRGMFSGELFF.

The sample holds many counts of this clonotype. The rearrangement links TRBV28 to TRBJ2-5, with TRBD1 matching 9 bases. This CDR3 region has 16 residues. Germline lookup yields CDR1 MDHEN and CDR2 SYDVKM. V was clipped by 2 bases and J by 2 bases; unmatched bases: 6. This chain's CDR3 is CASSLPGQGSQETQYF. The DNA for the CDR3 is TGTGCCAGCAGTTTACCCGGACAGGGGTCACAAGAGACCCAGTACTTC.

The table lists this clonotype with many counts. V gene TRBV24-1 combines with J gene TRBJ2-1, with D maybe TRBD1 (6 bases). Per germline, CDR1 KGHDR and CDR2 SFDVKD. This CDR3 comprises 12 residues. Trimming removed 9 bases at V and 9 bases at J, with 14 bases between. CDR3 coding DNA: TGTGCCACCGGTGTGGGGGCACGTGAGCAGTTCTTC. It is translated as CATGVGAREQFF.

This clonotype was counted ten times or more. The chain combines TRBV18 with TRBJ1-1; 8 positions agree with TRBD1. The J segment lost 7 bases and the V segment lost 3 bases, leaving 1 base of the junction unmatched. Germline CDR1 KGHSH, CDR2 LQKENI. The CDR3 is 12 residues long. CDR3 sequence reads: CASSPTGDEAFF. For the CDR3, the DNA is TGTGCCAGCTCACCGACAGGGGATGAAGCTTTCTTT.

At least ten counts were recorded for this clonotype. This rearrangement joins TRBV7-9 to TRBJ2-7; 8 bases match TRBD2. CDR3 length: 16 amino acids. V was clipped by 4 bases and J by 4 bases; unmatched bases: 12. Per germline, CDR1 SEHNR and CDR2 FQNEAQ (reference sequence). The CDR3 DNA reads as TGTGCCAGCAGCTCAAAGACAGAGCGGGAGTATTACGAGCAGTACTTC. Amino acids: CASSSKTEREYYEQYF.

V is TRBV6-6 and J is TRBJ1-2; no clear D. Germline V CDR1 and CDR2: MNHNY, SVGAGI (reference sequence). There are 14 residues in the CDR3. V lost 2 bases, J lost 5 bases, and 12 bases lay in between. In nucleotides, the CDR3 is TGTGCCAGCAGTTACGGCTTAGCGAAATATGGCTACACCTTC. Translation: CASSYGLAKYGYTF.

This clonotype was recorded at least ten times. The V and J genes are TRBV6-2 or TRBV6-3 and TRBJ2-7, with D perhaps TRBD1 (6 bases). The germline gives CDR1 MNHEY, CDR2 SVGEGT. This CDR3 is built from 14 residues. V lost 9 bases, J lost 2 bases, and 17 bases lay in between. The CDR3 loop is CASQSPAGAYEQYF. The DNA for the CDR3 is TGTGCCAGTCAATCCCCCGCAGGGGCCTACGAGCAGTACTTC.

The V call is TRBV4-1, the J call TRBJ1-5; 7 bases align to TRBD1. The CDR3 covers 14 residues. Looked up from germline, CDR1 is MGHRA and CDR2 is YSYEKL. Trimming took 1 base from V and 5 from J; bases not matched to a gene: 2. CDR3 protein: CASSQVQGDQPQHF. The CDR3 DNA sequence: TGCGCCAGCAGCCAAGTCCAGGGGGATCAGCCCCAGCATTTT.

This chain links TRBV7-3 with TRBJ2-7; D gene unclear. Germline V gives CDR1 SGHTA, CDR2 FQGTGA. The germline V and J ends were trimmed by 3 bases and 1 base, with 13 bases remaining between them. The CDR3 covers 15 residues. The CDR3 sequence is CASSLGPAPSYEQYF. CDR3 sequence (DNA): TGTGCCAGCAGCTTGGGTCCCGCCCCTTCCTACGAGCAGTACTTC.

This rearrangement joins TRBV29-1 to TRBJ2-1; D is possibly TRBD1 (6 bases). V lost 4 bases, J lost 0 bases, and 10 bases lay in between. This CDR3 is built from 14 residues. In germline, CDR1 is SQVTM, CDR2 ANQGSEA. CDR3 protein: CSVGQGGSYNEQFF. DNA of the CDR3: TGCAGCGTTGGCCAAGGGGGCTCCTACAATGAGCAGTTCTTC.

This clonotype was seen repeatedly, ten times or more. V gene TRBV5-1 combines with J gene TRBJ1-5; the D is unclear. The CDR3 sequence is 16 residues long. The V end was cut by 1 base, the J end by 3 bases, with 14 bases between. CDR1 and CDR2 (germline): SGHRS, YFSETQ. The CDR3 DNA reads TGCGCCAGCAGCTTGCTGCCAGAACCAAACAATCAGCCCCAGCATTTT. Amino acids: CASSLLPEPNNQPQHF.

This clonotype showed up many times. The chain couples TRBV10-2 to TRBJ2-7; 9 bases align to TRBD2. CDR3 size: 18 residues. The J segment lost 2 bases and the V segment lost 2 bases, leaving 13 bases of the junction unmatched. CDR1 WSHSY and CDR2 SAAADI come from the germline V gene. The CDR3 loop reads CASSEEGASGDIAYEQYF. CDR3 coding DNA: TGCGCCAGCAGTGAGGAAGGGGCTAGCGGGGATATAGCCTACGAGCAGTACTTC.

The V and J genes are TRBV11-1 and TRBJ2-1, with 7 bases aligning to TRBD1. CDR1 is SGHAT and CDR2 is FQDESV in the germline V gene (reference sequence). J lost 2 bases, V lost 1 base, and 2 bases had no gene match. The CDR3 loop spans 15 amino acids. CDR3: CASSLEGAAYNEQFF. The CDR3 region has the DNA TGTGCCAGCAGCTTAGAGGGGGCTGCCTACAATGAGCAGTTCTTC. The full variable domain, rest sourced from reference TRBV11-1 and TRBJ2-1, is EAEVAQSPRYKITEKSQAVAFWCDPISGHATLYWYRQILGQGPELLVQFQDESVVDDSQLPKDRFSAERLKGVDSTLKIQPAELGDSAMYLCASSLEGAAYNEQFFGPGTRLTVL.

This clonotype has at least ten counts. The gene calls are TRBV28 and TRBJ1-2; D is possibly TRBD1 (5 bases). CDR1 and CDR2 from the germline V gene are MDHEN and SYDVKM. The CDR3 extends over 14 amino acids. Between the trimmed V and J ends, which lost 3 bases and 4 bases, there was a span of 12 bases. DNA of the CDR3: TGTGCCAGCAGTTTCGGAGCAGGGACCTATGGCTACACCTTC. This sequence encodes CASSFGAGTYGYTF.

This clonotype occurred many times. V usage is TRBV4-1 and J usage is TRBJ1-3; possible D gene TRBD1, 6 bases. Trimming took 1 base from V and 4 from J, leaving 20 bases between them. CDR1 is MGHRA, CDR2 YSYEKL, per germline. The CDR3 totals 18 residues. CDR3 DNA sequence: TGCGCCAGCAGCCAAGCACCCCTCCTTAACAGGGACGGAAACACCATATATTTT. It translates to CASSQAPLLNRDGNTIYF.

This clonotype was found many times. This chain connects TRBV7-3 to TRBJ2-3; 11 bases align to TRBD2. This CDR3 is built from 17 residues. Germline values: CDR1 SGHTA, CDR2 FQGTGA. After removal of 0 bases from V and 0 bases from J, the junction contained 2 bases not matched to a gene. The CDR3 coding sequence is TGTGCCAGCAGCTTAACGCTAGCGGGGGGAAGCACAGATACGCAGTATTTT. This translates into CASSLTLAGGSTDTQYF.

Many counts were recorded for this clonotype. The rearrangement uses TRBV3-1 and TRBJ2-5, with 10 bases identical to TRBD1. The CDR3 totals 16 residues. Germline V gene sequence: CDR1 LGHDT, CDR2 YNNKEL (reference sequence). J lost 4 bases, V lost 0 bases, and 5 bases had no gene match. The CDR3 spells CASSQDFGTGVETQYF. The CDR3 coding sequence is TGTGCCAGCAGCCAAGATTTCGGGACAGGGGTAGAGACCCAGTACTTC.

The chain has TRBV5-1 and TRBJ2-7; 9 positions match TRBD1. Germline CDR1 and CDR2: SGHRS and YFSETQ. V shed 3 bases and J 5 bases; nucleotides not matched to a gene: 6. This CDR3 contains 14 residues. The CDR3 DNA follows: TGCGCCAGCAGCTCCGGGACAGGGACCCACGAGCAGTACTTC. Residues: CASSSGTGTHEQYF.

This clonotype came up many times. The chain couples TRBV6-6 to TRBJ1-5; 7 positions match TRBD1. Germline assignment: CDR1 MNHNY and CDR2 SVGAGI (reference sequence). V gave up 2 bases and J gave up 6 bases; unmatched junction bases: 13. The CDR3 covers 17 residues. CDR3 amino acids: CASSYPNRGGDGQPQHF. The DNA of the CDR3 is TGTGCCAGCAGTTACCCCAACAGGGGAGGGGATGGTCAGCCCCAGCATTTT.

This clonotype has ten or more counts. This rearrangement joins TRBV6-1 to TRBJ2-1; 10 nucleotides align to TRBD1. The CDR3 extends over 14 amino acids. CDR1 is MNHNS, CDR2 SASEGT, per germline. The ends lost 6 bases at V and 7 bases at J; junction bases unmatched: 6. CDR3 DNA: TGTGCCAGCAGGCGCCGGGACAGGGGAAATGAGCAGTTCTTC. Translating gives CASRRRDRGNEQFF.

This clonotype was recorded a few times. The chain employs TRBV5-4 and TRBJ1-4; D not certain. This CDR3 spans 13 amino acids. The V and J ends lost 4 bases and 8 bases respectively, with 12 bases between them. Germline V CDR1 and CDR2: SGHNT, YYREEE (reference sequence). CDR3 region: CASSVGLGEKLFF. DNA for the CDR3: TGTGCCAGCAGCGTAGGCCTGGGAGAAAAACTGTTTTTT.

This clonotype was seen ten or more times. V usage is TRBV20-1 and J usage is TRBJ2-3; D gene uncertain. Germline CDR1 DFQATT, CDR2 SNEGSKA (reference sequence). V gave up 3 bases and J gave up 0 bases, with 4 bases separating them. The CDR3 is made up of 12 amino acids. The CDR3 coding sequence is TGCAGTGCTAGGGGTAGCACAGATACGCAGTATTTT. It codes for CSARGSTDTQYF.

This clonotype occurred many times. This rearrangement joins TRBV19 to TRBJ1-1; D call uncertain. Germline lookup yields CDR1 LNHDA and CDR2 SQIVND (reference sequence). The CDR3 extends over 15 amino acids. V was clipped by 1 base and J by 1 base, with 10 bases between them. CDR3 residues: CASSIAGRWNTEAFF. CDR3 coding DNA: TGTGCCAGTAGTATAGCCGGACGGTGGAACACTGAAGCTTTCTTT. Filled out from reference TRBV19 and TRBJ1-1, the complete variable domain reads DGGITQSPKYLFRKEGQNVTLSCEQNLNHDAMYWYRQDPGQGLRLIYYSQIVNDFQKGDIAEGYSVSREKKESFPLTVTSAQKNPTAFYLCASSIAGRWNTEAFFGQGTRLTVV.

This clonotype was seen at least ten times. The J gene is TRBJ2-1, the V gene TRBV29-1; 11 nucleotides align to TRBD2. The germline CDR1 and CDR2 sequences are SQVTM and ANQGSEA. V was clipped by 5 bases and J by 5 bases; unmatched bases: 17. This CDR3 region has 18 residues. This CDR3 reads CSVWGTSGDWGAHNEQFF. For the CDR3, the DNA is TGCAGCGTTTGGGGGACTAGCGGTGACTGGGGTGCACACAATGAGCAGTTCTTC.

This clonotype was detected many times. V and J are TRBV7-3 and TRBJ2-5; no reliable D call. This CDR3 contains 10 residues. The ends were cut back, 8 bases at V and 5 bases at J, with 6 bases in the middle. Germline loops: CDR1 SGHTA, CDR2 FQGTGA. CDR3 protein: CASEEETQYF. The DNA for the CDR3 is TGTGCCAGCGAGGAGGAGACCCAGTACTTC.

This clonotype was detected ten times or more. The chain links TRBV7-2 to TRBJ1-4; D possibly corresponds to TRBD1 (5 bases). The CDR3 runs 14 residues. V was pared by 2 bases and J by 6 bases, with 10 bases between. CDR1 and CDR2 from the germline V gene are SGHTA and FQGNSA. Here the CDR3 reads CASSLRVRDEKLFF. For the CDR3, the DNA is TGTGCCAGCAGCTTAAGGGTCAGGGATGAAAAACTGTTTTTT.

This clonotype was seen only once. The limits of the CDR3 on the DNA are not certain, so only TCRdb's listed CDR3 is given. The chain employs TRBV11-2 and TRBJ1-1; whether TRBD1, the table's D call, matches the DNA was not checked. The CDR3 spans 21 amino acids, including both terminal residues. Germline V gives CDR1 SGHAT, CDR2 FQNNGV. This CDR3 reads CASSLAPAGTQYFGPGTEAFF.